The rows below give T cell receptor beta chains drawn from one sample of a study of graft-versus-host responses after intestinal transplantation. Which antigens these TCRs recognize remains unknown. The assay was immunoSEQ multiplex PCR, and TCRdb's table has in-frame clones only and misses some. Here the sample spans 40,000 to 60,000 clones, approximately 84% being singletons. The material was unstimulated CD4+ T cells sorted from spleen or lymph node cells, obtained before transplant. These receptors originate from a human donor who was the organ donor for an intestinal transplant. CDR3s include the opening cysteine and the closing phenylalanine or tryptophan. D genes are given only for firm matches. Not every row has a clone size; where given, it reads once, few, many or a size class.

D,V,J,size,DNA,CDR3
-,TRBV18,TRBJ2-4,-,TGTGCCAGCTCACCCCCAGGGACCTCGGTGGACATTCAGTACTTC,CASSPPGTSVDIQYF
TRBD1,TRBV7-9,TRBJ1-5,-,TGTGCCAGCAGCTTAGCTGGGCTCCGGGACAGTCATCAGCCCCAGCATTTT,CASSLAGLRDSHQPQHF
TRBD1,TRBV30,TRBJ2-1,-,TGTGCCTGGAGACCGGACAGGGGGAATGGTGAGCAGTTCTTC,CAWRPDRGNGEQFF
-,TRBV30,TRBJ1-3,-,TGTGCCTGGAAGAGGCCGTCGGCCCTCTTTCTCTCTGGAAACACCATATATTTT,CAWKRPSALFLSGNTIYF
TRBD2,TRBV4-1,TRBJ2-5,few,TGCGCCAGCAGCCAAGCCTTAGCGGGAGAAGAGACCCAGTACTTC,CASSQALAGEETQYF
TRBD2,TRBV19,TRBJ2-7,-,TGTGCCAGTAGTATGATCAAAGCGGGAGTTCTGAACGAGCAGTACTTC,CASSMIKAGVLNEQYF
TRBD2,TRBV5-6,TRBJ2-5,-,TGTGCCAGCAGCGTGGCCGGGGGGGAGACCCAGTACTTC,CASSVAGGETQYF
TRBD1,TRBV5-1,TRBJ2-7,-,TGCGCCAGCAGCTTGGTCCAGGGGGCTTACTACGAGCAGTACTTC,CASSLVQGAYYEQYF
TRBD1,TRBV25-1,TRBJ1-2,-,TGTGCCAGCAGTGGGACAGGGAAATATGGCTACACCTTC,CASSGTGKYGYTF
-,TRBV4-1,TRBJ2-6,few,TGCGCCAGCAGCCAACGCCTATTGGGTGGGGCCAACGTCCTGACTTTC,CASSQRLLGGANVLTF
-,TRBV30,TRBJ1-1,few,TGTGCCTGGAGTGTAGCCTTGGGGGACACTGAAGCTTTCTTT,CAWSVALGDTEAFF
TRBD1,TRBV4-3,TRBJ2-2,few,TGCGCCAGCACCACAGGGGGCACCGGGGAGCTGTTTTTT,CASTTGGTGELFF
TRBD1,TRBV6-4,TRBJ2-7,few,TGTGCCAGCAGTGAGCCGGACAGGGTCCACGAGCAGTACTTC,CASSEPDRVHEQYF
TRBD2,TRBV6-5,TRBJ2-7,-,TGTGCCAGCAGTTACAGCGGGAGCTCCTACGAGCAGTACTTC,CASSYSGSSYEQYF
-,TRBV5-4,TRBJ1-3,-,TGTGCCAGCAGCAGTGGAAACACCATATATTTT,CASSSGNTIYF
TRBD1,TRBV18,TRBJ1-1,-,TGTGCCAGCTCACCTTCACAGGGGACCACTGAAGCTTTCTTT,CASSPSQGTTEAFF
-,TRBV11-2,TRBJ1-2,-,TGTGCCAGCAGCTTAAGGTCGGGCCGCGGCTACACCTTC,CASSLRSGRGYTF
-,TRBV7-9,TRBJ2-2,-,TGTGCCAGCGGCCACAGGCTCGCGAACACCGGGGAGCTGTTTTTT,CASGHRLANTGELFF
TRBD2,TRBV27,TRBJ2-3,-,TGTGCCAGCCAACCGGGACTAGCGGTTACGCAGTATTTT,CASQPGLAVTQYF
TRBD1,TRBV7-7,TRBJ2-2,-,TGTGCCAGCAGCTTAGAGGGGGCTGGGGAGCTGTTTTTT,CASSLEGAGELFF
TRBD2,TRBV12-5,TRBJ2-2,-,TGTGCTAGTGGTCAAGGACTAGCGGGAGGGAACACCGGGGAGCTGTTTTTT,CASGQGLAGGNTGELFF
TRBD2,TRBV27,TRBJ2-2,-,TGTGCCAGCCAGACTAGCGGGAACACCGGGGAGCTGTTTTTT,CASQTSGNTGELFF
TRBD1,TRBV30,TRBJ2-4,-,TGTGCCTGGAGTGGAGGACAGGGGAACATTCAGTACTTC,CAWSGGQGNIQYF
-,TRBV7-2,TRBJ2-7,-,TGTGCCAGCAGCTTAAGGCAGGGTATCAACGAGCAGTACTTC,CASSLRQGINEQYF
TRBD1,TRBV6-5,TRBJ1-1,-,TGTGCCACGACCGGGACAGCCACTGAAGCTTTCTTT,CATTGTATEAFF
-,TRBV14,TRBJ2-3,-,TGTGCCAGCAGCCAATCAGATACGCAGTATTTT,CASSQSDTQYF
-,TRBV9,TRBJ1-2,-,TGTGCCAGCAGCGTGACTGGACGGGGAGTCTATGGCTACACCTTC,CASSVTGRGVYGYTF
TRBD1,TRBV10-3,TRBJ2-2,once,TGTGCCATTTCCACAGGGGGCCCCCTTGGCACCGGGGAGCTGTTTTTT,CAISTGGPLGTGELFF
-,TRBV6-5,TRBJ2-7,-,TGTGCCAGCAGTTACGTTCTGGGTTCCTACGAGCAGTACTTC,CASSYVLGSYEQYF
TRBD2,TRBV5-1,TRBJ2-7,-,TGCGCCAGCAGCCGGGGACTAGCGGGGGCCTCCTACGAGCAGTACTTC,CASSRGLAGASYEQYF
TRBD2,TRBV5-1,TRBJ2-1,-,TGCGCCAGCAGCCTAGCGGGAGGGCCTGAGCAGTTCTTC,CASSLAGGPEQFF
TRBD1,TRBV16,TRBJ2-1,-,TGTGCCAGCAGCTTCGGACAGGTCTCCTACAATGAGCAGTTCTTC,CASSFGQVSYNEQFF
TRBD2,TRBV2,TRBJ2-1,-,TGTGCCAGCACCGGGACTAGCGGGAGATATCTGTTCTTC,CASTGTSGRYLFF
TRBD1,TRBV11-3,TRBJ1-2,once,TGTGCCAGCAGCTACGACAGGGACTATGGCTACACCTTC,CASSYDRDYGYTF
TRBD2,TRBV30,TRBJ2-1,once,TGTGCCTGGAGTGTACTAGCGGGAGGGTACAATGAGCAGTTCTTC,CAWSVLAGGYNEQFF
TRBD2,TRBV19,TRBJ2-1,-,TGTGCCAGTAGTATGGGACTAGCGGGGCCCCTACCTTACAATGAGCAGTTCTTC,CASSMGLAGPLPYNEQFF
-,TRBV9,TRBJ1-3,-,TGTGCCAGCAGCTCCAGGGGTTCCGGAAACACCATATATTTT,CASSSRGSGNTIYF
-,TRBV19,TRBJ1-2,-,TGTGCCAGTAGGCTCCGGGGGGGCTACACCTTC,CASRLRGGYTF
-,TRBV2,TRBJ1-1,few,TGTGCCAGCAGGCCCCCCCTTGTGAACAGGGACACTGAAGCTTTCTTT,CASRPPLVNRDTEAFF
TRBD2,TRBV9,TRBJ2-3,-,TGTGCCAGCAGCGTAGTGGGACTAGCAACAGATACGCAGTATTTT,CASSVVGLATDTQYF
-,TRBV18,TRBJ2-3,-,TGTGCCAGCTCACCGATAGATAATACGCAGTATTTT,CASSPIDNTQYF
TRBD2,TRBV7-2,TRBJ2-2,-,TGTGCCAGCAGCTCATTTAGCGGGGGGACCGGGGAGCTGTTTTTT,CASSSFSGGTGELFF
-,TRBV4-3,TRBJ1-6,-,TGCGCCAGCAGCCAAGTAGTTCTAGACAGCCATTCACCCCTCCACTTT,CASSQVVLDSHSPLHF
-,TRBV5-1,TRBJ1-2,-,TGCGCCAGCAGCTTGGTGGGGGTTGGCTATGGCTACACCTTC,CASSLVGVGYGYTF
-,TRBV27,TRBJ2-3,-,TGTGCCAGCAGTCCCTACGATCCCGTGGCAGATACGCAGTATTTT,CASSPYDPVADTQYF